This entry describes one TCR beta chain. Its cognate antigen is unknown. The data stem from a study of T cell responses to AZD1222 COVID-19 vaccine. Study information: Pooled in the analysis were second doses at about 4 or about 12 weeks. The study, taken as a whole, reports: The CD4 TCRs associated with vaccination extended across spike and predominated at 160-218 and 743-854. Clonal diversity may have been underestimated in mostly white British donors. Spike-specific TCR breadth and depth went up after people got two AZD1222 doses.

The method was immunoSEQ multiplex PCR; TCRdb's version includes in-frame clones alone and lacks a portion of them. The sample holds approximately 80,000 clones, roughly 87% seen once. Per the germline V gene, CDR1 is SGHNT and CDR2 is YYREEE (reference sequence). V shed 4 bases and J 2 bases; nucleotides not matched to a gene: 7. This CDR3 spans 15 amino acids. The clonotype originates from an adult in good health. The sample was peripheral blood, taken on day 0 of AZD1222 vaccination. This chain links TRBV5-4 with TRBJ2-7; TRBD2 agrees at 9 bases. This CDR3 reads CASSGSIAGAYEQYF. The CDR3 region has the DNA TGTGCCAGCAGCGGCTCAATAGCGGGAGCCTACGAGCAGTACTTC.